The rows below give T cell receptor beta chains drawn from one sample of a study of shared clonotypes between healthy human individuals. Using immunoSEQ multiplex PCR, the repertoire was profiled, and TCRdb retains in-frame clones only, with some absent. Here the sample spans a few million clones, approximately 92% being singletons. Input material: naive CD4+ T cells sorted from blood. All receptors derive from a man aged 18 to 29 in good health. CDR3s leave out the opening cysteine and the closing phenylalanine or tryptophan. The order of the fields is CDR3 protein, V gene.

ASSKLDWGGAQY,TRBV6-5
ASSSILGGRSTDTQY,TRBV7-8
ASTSGRGNEQF,TRBV11-2
ASSLPGFDGELF,TRBV28
ASRPGQGRAF,TRBV28
ASRGGTGGFNQPQH,TRBV28
ASSPGGSNQPQH,TRBV5-1
ASSPKRDEQY,TRBV18
ASSQVPGQGATGELF,TRBV4-3
ASRRTATYEQY,TRBV6-5
ASSRRVPETQY,TRBV7-2
ASSIRGPGDYGYT,TRBV19
SSRQNTEAF,TRBV29-1
ASSPFYRNDYGYT,TRBV7-9
ASSPGQGGQETQY,TRBV2
ASSEQVQGETQY,TRBV2
ASSQRIRDRESTGELF,TRBV19
ATTSRDRNTGELF,TRBV19
AITPTPLTGELF,TRBV10-3
ASSSGHRYEQY,TRBV6-5
ASSPRDRIYEQY,TRBV5-1
ASSMAWGNEQF,TRBV19
ASSLDGQGSGQPQH,TRBV5-1
ASSLREGSQPQH,TRBV6-1
ASSFDLQGYDEQF,TRBV28
AISGGAGATETQY,TRBV10-3
ASSPVGQGTDTIY,TRBV5-4
ASSQGGRAFANEKLF,TRBV4-1
ASSEVLSGGADTQY,TRBV6-1
ASSPSGEMNTEAF,TRBV9
ASRALSYEQY,TRBV6-1
ASSQEWGAYNSPLH,TRBV14
ASSQILGTSGSLGPNEQF,TRBV4-3
ASSSPAGRDVSNQPQH,TRBV7-9
ASSSLLRQGNHEQY,TRBV5-1
ASSLASTSGYNEQF,TRBV7-6
ASSSWTEMRSYT,TRBV5-4
ASSYGTGTGELF,TRBV6-8
ASSQLAGGYEQY,TRBV6-6
ASRTGVNYGYT,TRBV6-1
ASSPGGANVLT,TRBV11-2
ASHSRADTTDTQY,TRBV5-1
ASSAGGQGGYT,TRBV7-3
ASSSWTGGNSPLH,TRBV6-5
AWSQGLGQPQH,TRBV30
ASSPDAGSYEQY,TRBV5-1
ASSRTTGGDIQY,TRBV25-1
ATSTGQGTETQY,TRBV15